These T cell receptor beta chains were read from a single sample in a study of TIL therapy for anti-PD-1-resistant metastatic lung cancer. Sequencing was performed with immunoSEQ multiplex PCR; in TCRdb, only in-frame clones are kept and a portion is missing. This sample has approximately 57,000 clones; roughly 77% occur once, and the top ten carry just under 3%. Sequencing was performed on blood, taken at baseline. These receptors were taken from a person between 30 and 79 years old with non-small cell lung cancer. Both conserved end residues are part of each CDR3. Fields, in order: CDR3 length, D gene, V gene, CDR3 protein. The D gene is left open where the match is weak.

cdr3_length: 14; d_call: .; v_call: TRBV7-2; cdr3_aa: CASSPREGNQPQHF
cdr3_length: 13; d_call: .; v_call: TRBV6-6; cdr3_aa: CATREDGNQPQHF
cdr3_length: 14; d_call: .; v_call: TRBV28; cdr3_aa: CASSSPTRTDTQYF
cdr3_length: 14; d_call: TRBD1; v_call: TRBV29-1; cdr3_aa: CSVEVPGGGDEQFF
cdr3_length: 15; d_call: .; v_call: TRBV6-5; cdr3_aa: CASSPSALSYNEQFF
cdr3_length: 14; d_call: TRBD2; v_call: TRBV19; cdr3_aa: CATRTLAGPYEQYF
cdr3_length: 15; d_call: TRBD1; v_call: TRBV10-1; cdr3_aa: CASSERQGARNEQYF
cdr3_length: 15; d_call: .; v_call: TRBV13; cdr3_aa: CASSRGPGENQPQHF
cdr3_length: 14; d_call: .; v_call: TRBV4-3; cdr3_aa: CASSQDLTTPEQYF
cdr3_length: 12; d_call: .; v_call: TRBV6-6; cdr3_aa: CASRGDSDTQYF
cdr3_length: 15; d_call: .; v_call: TRBV11-2; cdr3_aa: CASSLMGGYQETQYF
cdr3_length: 14; d_call: .; v_call: TRBV3-1/TRBV3-2; cdr3_aa: CASSQAGLQYEQYF
cdr3_length: 14; d_call: TRBD1; v_call: TRBV10-1; cdr3_aa: CASGATGVDYGYTF
cdr3_length: 14; d_call: .; v_call: TRBV7-2; cdr3_aa: CASSLAAVQETQYF
cdr3_length: 13; d_call: .; v_call: TRBV18; cdr3_aa: CASSPGAVYEQYF
cdr3_length: 13; d_call: .; v_call: TRBV5-5; cdr3_aa: CASSPSDQETQYF
cdr3_length: 13; d_call: .; v_call: TRBV4-1; cdr3_aa: CASSRGPQETQYF
cdr3_length: 12; d_call: .; v_call: TRBV7-8; cdr3_aa: CASSTGYSEQFF
cdr3_length: 15; d_call: .; v_call: TRBV6-6; cdr3_aa: CASSPYFVRDYEQYF
cdr3_length: 16; d_call: TRBD2; v_call: TRBV7-8; cdr3_aa: CASTKWVLAGNNEQFF
cdr3_length: 20; d_call: .; v_call: TRBV6-2/TRBV6-3; cdr3_aa: CASSGDWTALARISNQPQHF
cdr3_length: 15; d_call: .; v_call: TRBV2; cdr3_aa: CASSERGTVINEQFF
cdr3_length: 19; d_call: TRBD2; v_call: TRBV7-3; cdr3_aa: CASSLTGTSGLTNTGELFF
cdr3_length: 14; d_call: .; v_call: TRBV2; cdr3_aa: CASSKGARSDTQYF
cdr3_length: 14; d_call: .; v_call: TRBV5-1; cdr3_aa: CASSHTGTDSPLHF
cdr3_length: 14; d_call: .; v_call: TRBV6-5; cdr3_aa: CASRLNRANEKLFF
cdr3_length: 14; d_call: TRBD1; v_call: TRBV28; cdr3_aa: CASSLDRVRDEQYF
cdr3_length: 14; d_call: TRBD2; v_call: TRBV7-6; cdr3_aa: CASSSGGKSYEQYF
cdr3_length: 14; d_call: .; v_call: TRBV7-9; cdr3_aa: CASSEQYLTDTQYF
cdr3_length: 14; d_call: .; v_call: TRBV6-2/TRBV6-3; cdr3_aa: CASSTYDRSYEQYF
cdr3_length: 12; d_call: .; v_call: TRBV19; cdr3_aa: CASNTGNSPLHF
cdr3_length: 15; d_call: .; v_call: TRBV7-8; cdr3_aa: CASSQVALSSYEQYF
cdr3_length: 15; d_call: .; v_call: TRBV28; cdr3_aa: CASKGSSSGANVLTF
cdr3_length: 13; d_call: .; v_call: TRBV6-1; cdr3_aa: CASSEKGTYEQYF
cdr3_length: 18; d_call: .; v_call: TRBV4-1; cdr3_aa: CASSHGGLASRAQETQYF
cdr3_length: 12; d_call: .; v_call: TRBV19; cdr3_aa: CASSTYQETQYF
cdr3_length: 14; d_call: TRBD1; v_call: TRBV2; cdr3_aa: CASRRTGGHNEQFF
cdr3_length: 12; d_call: .; v_call: TRBV7-8; cdr3_aa: CASSWSSYEQYF
cdr3_length: 15; d_call: TRBD1; v_call: TRBV25-1; cdr3_aa: CASRAGTGYNSPLHF
cdr3_length: 15; d_call: .; v_call: TRBV6-6; cdr3_aa: CASSYTPGMNTEAFF
cdr3_length: 16; d_call: .; v_call: TRBV4-3; cdr3_aa: CASSQDGGTYTYEQYF
cdr3_length: 14; d_call: .; v_call: TRBV27; cdr3_aa: CASSSSVTFYEQYF
cdr3_length: 13; d_call: .; v_call: TRBV25-1; cdr3_aa: CASSATGANVLTF
cdr3_length: 15; d_call: TRBD1; v_call: TRBV24-1; cdr3_aa: CATSMTGIEGNEQFF
cdr3_length: 16; d_call: TRBD2; v_call: TRBV18; cdr3_aa: CASSPRREGGADTQYF
cdr3_length: 14; d_call: .; v_call: TRBV5-5; cdr3_aa: CASSLEQANTEAFF
cdr3_length: 16; d_call: TRBD1; v_call: TRBV11-2; cdr3_aa: CASSTPGGGVRNEQFF
cdr3_length: 15; d_call: .; v_call: TRBV6-5; cdr3_aa: CASRGSGLLNNEQFF
cdr3_length: 15; d_call: .; v_call: TRBV7-9; cdr3_aa: CASSLHITNTGELFF
cdr3_length: 16; d_call: .; v_call: TRBV7-3; cdr3_aa: CASSLTGVPGNTEAFF
cdr3_length: 15; d_call: .; v_call: TRBV14; cdr3_aa: CASSQVEGFNTEAFF
cdr3_length: 19; d_call: TRBD2; v_call: TRBV5-1; cdr3_aa: CASSLRGVSFQPGTDTQYF
cdr3_length: 19; d_call: .; v_call: TRBV23-1; cdr3_aa: CASSQSVTTPDSGANVLTF
cdr3_length: 19; d_call: TRBD1; v_call: TRBV7-3; cdr3_aa: CASSSSRTGEQSGANVLTF
cdr3_length: 17; d_call: .; v_call: TRBV4-1; cdr3_aa: CASSQIPGTVYNSPLHF
cdr3_length: 14; d_call: .; v_call: TRBV7-3; cdr3_aa: CASSPGGAWGTQYF